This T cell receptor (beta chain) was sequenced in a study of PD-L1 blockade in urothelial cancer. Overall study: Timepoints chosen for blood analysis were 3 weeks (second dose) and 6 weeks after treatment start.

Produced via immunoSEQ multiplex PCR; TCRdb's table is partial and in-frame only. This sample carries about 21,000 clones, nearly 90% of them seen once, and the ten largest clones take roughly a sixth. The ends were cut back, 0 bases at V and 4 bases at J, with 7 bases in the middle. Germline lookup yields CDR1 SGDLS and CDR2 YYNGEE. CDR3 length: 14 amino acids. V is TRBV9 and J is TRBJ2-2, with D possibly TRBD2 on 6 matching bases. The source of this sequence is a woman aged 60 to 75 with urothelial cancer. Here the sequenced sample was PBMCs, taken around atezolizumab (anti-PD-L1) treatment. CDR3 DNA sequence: TGTGCCAGCAGCGTAGGGGGGGTCACCGGGGAGCTGTTTTTT. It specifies CASSVGGVTGELFF.